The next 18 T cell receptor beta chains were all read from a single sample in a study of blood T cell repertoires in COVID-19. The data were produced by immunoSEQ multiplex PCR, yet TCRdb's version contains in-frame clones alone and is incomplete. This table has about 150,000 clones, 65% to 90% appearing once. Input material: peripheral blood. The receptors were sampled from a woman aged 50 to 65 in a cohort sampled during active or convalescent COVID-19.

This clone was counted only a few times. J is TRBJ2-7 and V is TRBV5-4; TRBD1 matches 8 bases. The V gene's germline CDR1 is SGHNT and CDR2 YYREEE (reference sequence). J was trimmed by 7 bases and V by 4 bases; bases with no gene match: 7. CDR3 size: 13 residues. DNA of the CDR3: TGTGCCAGCAGCCCGGACAGGGCGAGGGAGCAGTACTTC. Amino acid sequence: CASSPDRAREQYF.

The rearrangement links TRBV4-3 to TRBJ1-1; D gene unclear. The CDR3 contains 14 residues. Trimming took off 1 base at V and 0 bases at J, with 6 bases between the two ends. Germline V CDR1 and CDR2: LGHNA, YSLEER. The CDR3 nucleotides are TGCGCCAGCAGCCAAGCGGCGGTGAACACTGAAGCTTTCTTT. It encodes CASSQAAVNTEAFF.

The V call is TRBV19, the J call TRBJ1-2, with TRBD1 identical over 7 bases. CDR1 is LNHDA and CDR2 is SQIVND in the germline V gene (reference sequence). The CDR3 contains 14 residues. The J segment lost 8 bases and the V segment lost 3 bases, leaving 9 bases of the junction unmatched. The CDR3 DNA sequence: TGTGCCAGTAGTATGGGGACAGCTTCTTGGGGCTACACCTTC. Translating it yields CASSMGTASWGYTF.

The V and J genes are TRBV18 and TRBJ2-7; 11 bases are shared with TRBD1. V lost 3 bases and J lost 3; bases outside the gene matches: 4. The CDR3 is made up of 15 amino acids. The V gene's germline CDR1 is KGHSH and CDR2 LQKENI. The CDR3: CASSPFGTGGYEQYF. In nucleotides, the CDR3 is TGTGCCAGCTCACCGTTTGGGACAGGGGGCTACGAGCAGTACTTC. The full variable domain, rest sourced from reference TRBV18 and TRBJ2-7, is NAGVMQNPRHLVRRRGQEARLRCSPMKGHSHVYWYRQLPEEGLKFMVYLQKENIIDESGMPKERFSAEFPKEGPSILRIQQVVRGDSAAYFCASSPFGTGGYEQYFGPGTRLTVT.

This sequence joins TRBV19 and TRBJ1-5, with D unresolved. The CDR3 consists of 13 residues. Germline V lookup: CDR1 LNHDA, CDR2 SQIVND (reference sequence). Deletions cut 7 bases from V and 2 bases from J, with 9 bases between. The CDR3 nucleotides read TGTGCCAGTAACCTCGGGGGCAATCAGCCCCAGCATTTT. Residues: CASNLGGNQPQHF.

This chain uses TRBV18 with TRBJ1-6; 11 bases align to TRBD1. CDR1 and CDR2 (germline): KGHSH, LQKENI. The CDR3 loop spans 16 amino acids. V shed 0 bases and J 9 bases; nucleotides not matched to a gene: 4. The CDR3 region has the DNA TGTGCCAGCTCACCACCGAGGGACAGGGGGGGTTCACCCCTCCACTTT. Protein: CASSPPRDRGGSPLHF.

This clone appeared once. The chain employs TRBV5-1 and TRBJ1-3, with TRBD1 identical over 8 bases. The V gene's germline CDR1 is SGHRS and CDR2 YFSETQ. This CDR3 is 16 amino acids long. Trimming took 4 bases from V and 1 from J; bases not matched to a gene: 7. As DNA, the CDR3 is TGCGCCAGCAGCCTGGCCGGGACAGGTTCTGGAAACACCATATATTTT. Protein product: CASSLAGTGSGNTIYF.

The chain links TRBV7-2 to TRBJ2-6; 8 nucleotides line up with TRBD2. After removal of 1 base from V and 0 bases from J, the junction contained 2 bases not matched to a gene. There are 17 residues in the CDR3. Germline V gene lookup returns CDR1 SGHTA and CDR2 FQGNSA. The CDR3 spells CASSLGRGASGANVLTF. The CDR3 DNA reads TGTGCCAGCAGCTTAGGGCGGGGGGCCTCTGGGGCCAACGTCCTGACTTTC.

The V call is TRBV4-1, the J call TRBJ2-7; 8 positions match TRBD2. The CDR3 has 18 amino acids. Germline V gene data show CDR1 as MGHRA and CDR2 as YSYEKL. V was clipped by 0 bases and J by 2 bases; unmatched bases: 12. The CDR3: CASSQDLITRGATYEQYF. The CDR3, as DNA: TGCGCCAGCAGCCAAGATTTAATTACGCGGGGGGCGACCTACGAGCAGTACTTC.

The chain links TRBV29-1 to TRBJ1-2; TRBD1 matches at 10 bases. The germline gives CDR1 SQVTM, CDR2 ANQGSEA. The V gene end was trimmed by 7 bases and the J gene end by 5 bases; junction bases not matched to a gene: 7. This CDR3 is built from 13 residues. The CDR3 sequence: CSADVGQGYGYTF. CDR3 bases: TGCAGCGCTGATGTGGGACAGGGGTATGGCTACACCTTC.

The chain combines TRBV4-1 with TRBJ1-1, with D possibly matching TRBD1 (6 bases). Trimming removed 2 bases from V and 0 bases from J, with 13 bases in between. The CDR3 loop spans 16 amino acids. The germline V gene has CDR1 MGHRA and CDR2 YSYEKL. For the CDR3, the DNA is TGCGCCAGCAGCCAACCCGACAGGACCCTGAACACTGAAGCTTTCTTT. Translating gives CASSQPDRTLNTEAFF.

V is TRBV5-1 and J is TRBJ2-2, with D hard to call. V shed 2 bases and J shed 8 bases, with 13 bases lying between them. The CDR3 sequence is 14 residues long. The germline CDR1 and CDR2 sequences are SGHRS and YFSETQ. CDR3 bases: TGCGCCAGCAGCTTACGATCGGAGTCTGGGGAGCTGTTTTTT. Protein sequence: CASSLRSESGELFF.

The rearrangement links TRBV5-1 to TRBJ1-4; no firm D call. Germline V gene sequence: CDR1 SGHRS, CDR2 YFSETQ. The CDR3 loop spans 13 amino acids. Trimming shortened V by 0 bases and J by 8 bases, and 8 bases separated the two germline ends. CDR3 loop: CASSLGTGEKLFF. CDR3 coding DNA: TGCGCCAGCAGCTTGGGGACGGGAGAAAAACTGTTTTTT. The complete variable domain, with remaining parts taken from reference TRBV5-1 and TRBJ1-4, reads KAGVTQTPRYLIKTRGQQVTLSCSPISGHRSVSWYQQTPGQGLQFLFEYFSETQRNKGNFPGRFSGRQFSNSRSEMNVSTLELGDSALYLCASSLGTGEKLFFGSGTQLSVL.

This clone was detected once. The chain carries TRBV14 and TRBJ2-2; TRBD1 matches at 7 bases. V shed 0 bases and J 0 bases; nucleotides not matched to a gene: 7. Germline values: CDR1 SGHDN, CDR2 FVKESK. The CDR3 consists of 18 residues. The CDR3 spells CASSQESGTASNTGELFF. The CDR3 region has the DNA TGTGCCAGCAGCCAAGAGTCCGGGACAGCTTCGAACACCGGGGAGCTGTTTTTT.

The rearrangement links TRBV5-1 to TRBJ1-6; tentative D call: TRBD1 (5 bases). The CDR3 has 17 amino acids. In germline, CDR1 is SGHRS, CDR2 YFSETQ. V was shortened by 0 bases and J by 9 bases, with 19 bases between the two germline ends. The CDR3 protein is CASSLAGVGQGFSPLHF. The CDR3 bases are TGCGCCAGCAGCTTGGCTGGGGTGGGCCAGGGCTTTTCACCCCTCCACTTT.

This chain's CDR3 is CATHGGGETEAFF. The CDR3 coding sequence is TGTGCCACCCACGGGGGGGGTGAGACTGAAGCTTTCTTT. The V call is TRBV6-5, the J call TRBJ1-1, with D possibly being TRBD1 (5 bases). Germline V gives CDR1 MNHEY, CDR2 SVGAGI. The CDR3 loop spans 13 amino acids. Trimming stripped 10 bases from V and 5 bases from J, with 17 bases between.

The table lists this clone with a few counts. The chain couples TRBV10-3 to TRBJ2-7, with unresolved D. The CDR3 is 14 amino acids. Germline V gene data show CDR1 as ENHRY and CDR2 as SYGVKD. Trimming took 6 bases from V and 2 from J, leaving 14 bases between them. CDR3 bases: TGTGCCATCAGACAAATGACTGATACCTACGAGCAGTACTTC. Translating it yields CAIRQMTDTYEQYF.

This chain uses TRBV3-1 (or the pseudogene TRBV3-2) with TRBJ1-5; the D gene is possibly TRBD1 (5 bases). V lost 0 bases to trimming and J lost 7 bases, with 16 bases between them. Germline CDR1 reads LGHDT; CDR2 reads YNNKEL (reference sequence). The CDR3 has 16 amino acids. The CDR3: CASSQEGAGRMQPQHF. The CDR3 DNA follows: TGTGCCAGCAGCCAAGAAGGGGCAGGGCGGATGCAGCCCCAGCATTTT.